Listed below are T cell receptor beta chains from one sample, sequenced in a study of shared clonotypes between healthy human individuals. Assay: immunoSEQ multiplex PCR; the TCRdb copy retains only in-frame clones and omits some. Of about 2.1 million clones in the sample, approximately 92% were seen once. What was sequenced was naive CD8+ T cells from PBMCs. These receptors were taken from a man between 18 and 35 years old in good health. Some clones in this sample may be carry-over from other donors' samples. Each CDR3 is given with its conserved first and last residue. A D gene is named only where the DNA matches it firmly. Clone size is not always given. Where it is, it says once, few, many or a class for expanded clones.

TRBV19	once	.	TRBJ1-2	CASSMGGSGYTF	TGTGCCAGTAGTATGGGGGGCTCCGGCTACACCTTC
TRBV2	.	TRBD2	TRBJ2-2	CASGDGTKGHTGELFF	TGTGCCAGCGGGGATGGGACTAAAGGGCACACCGGGGAGCTGTTTTTT
TRBV20-1	.	.	TRBJ2-7	CSAPGRREYF	TGCAGTGCTCCGGGAAGAAGGGAGTACTTC
TRBV10-2	.	.	TRBJ2-7	CASSESRDALHEQYF	TGCGCCAGCAGTGAGTCGAGGGATGCCCTACACGAGCAGTACTTC
TRBV29-1	.	.	TRBJ2-7	CSAIGEEYEQYF	TGCAGCGCCATCGGCGAAGAATACGAGCAGTACTTC
TRBV5-6	once	.	TRBJ1-3	CASSLDGNRGNTIYF	TGTGCCAGCAGCTTGGATGGGAACCGTGGAAACACCATATATTTT
TRBV6-5	.	.	TRBJ2-7	CASSYSIRGDFDEQYF	TGTGCCAGCAGTTACTCGATACGGGGAGACTTCGACGAGCAGTACTTC
TRBV15	.	.	TRBJ1-5	CATSSPFSNQPQHF	TGTGCCACCAGCAGTCCTTTTAGCAATCAGCCCCAGCATTTT
TRBV18	.	.	TRBJ1-1	CASSPTENTEAFF	TGTGCCAGCTCACCTACAGAGAACACTGAAGCTTTCTTT
TRBV29-1	.	.	TRBJ2-5	CSVEDPSDQGQETQYF	TGCAGCGTTGAAGACCCATCGGACCAAGGTCAAGAGACCCAGTACTTC
TRBV7-9	once	TRBD2	TRBJ2-7	CASSSDTREGRREQYF	TGTGCCAGCAGCTCGGATACGCGGGAGGGCCGTCGGGAGCAGTACTTC
TRBV5-4	.	TRBD2	TRBJ2-7	CASVGGTGEQYF	TGTGCCAGCGTGGGAGGGACTGGGGAGCAGTACTTC
TRBV28	.	.	TRBJ1-5	CASSPPREGSSPQHF	TGTGCCAGCAGTCCCCCCCGGGAGGGCTCCTCTCCCCAGCATTTT
TRBV4-2	.	.	TRBJ2-5	CASSQGGGRLETQYF	TGTGCCAGCAGCCAAGGGGGGGGGCGTCTGGAGACCCAGTACTTC
TRBV7-2	.	.	TRBJ2-1	CASIGSGSYNEQFF	TGTGCCAGCATTGGGAGCGGGTCCTACAATGAGCAGTTCTTC
TRBV5-5	.	TRBD1	TRBJ2-7	CASSVKGQGNYEQYF	TGTGCCAGCAGCGTGAAGGGACAGGGGAATTACGAGCAGTACTTC
TRBV19	.	.	TRBJ2-7	CASSYRAEGRSEQYF	TGTGCCAGTAGTTATCGGGCCGAAGGGCGATCCGAGCAGTACTTC
TRBV4-3	.	.	TRBJ2-3	CASSQDPAGAGTDTQYF	TGCGCCAGCAGCCAAGATCCGGCCGGGGCGGGCACAGATACGCAGTATTTT
TRBV29-1	.	TRBD1	TRBJ2-7	CSVSGTGKPPIDPYEQYF	TGCAGCGTTAGCGGGACAGGGAAACCCCCTATAGACCCCTACGAGCAGTACTTC
TRBV27	.	.	TRBJ2-3	CASSLSIRSTDTQYF	TGTGCCAGCAGTTTATCAATCCGGAGCACAGATACGCAGTATTTT
TRBV4-1	.	.	TRBJ2-7	CASSQGPQGAQYEQYF	TGCGCCAGCAGCCAAGGGCCACAGGGAGCGCAGTACGAGCAGTACTTC
TRBV20-1	.	.	TRBJ2-4	CSATVGRIQYF	TGCAGTGCAACGGTCGGGCGCATTCAGTACTTC
TRBV10-1	once	.	TRBJ2-1	CASSEYSGNEQFF	TGCGCCAGCAGTGAGTATTCAGGGAATGAGCAGTTCTTC
TRBV7-9	once	TRBD1	TRBJ1-1	CASSSDRGSKTEAFF	TGTGCCAGCAGCTCGGACAGGGGAAGTAAGACTGAAGCTTTCTTT
TRBV27	once	TRBD2	TRBJ2-7	CASSTTSGSTEQYF	TGTGCCAGCAGCACGACTAGCGGGAGTACCGAGCAGTACTTC
TRBV11-2	.	.	TRBJ2-1	CASSSLFFSSYNEQFF	TGTGCCAGCAGCTCTCTTTTCTTTAGCTCCTACAATGAGCAGTTCTTC
TRBV29-1	.	TRBD2	TRBJ2-1	CSVEGLAGVMIEQFF	TGCAGCGTTGAAGGACTAGCGGGAGTCATGATTGAGCAGTTCTTC
TRBV7-6	.	.	TRBJ2-3	CASSLVAVRVEDTQYF	TGTGCCAGCAGCTTAGTGGCCGTCAGGGTTGAAGATACGCAGTATTTT
TRBV7-9	.	TRBD1	TRBJ1-4	CASSRDSNNEKLFF	TGTGCCAGCAGCCGGGACAGCAATAATGAAAAACTGTTTTTT
TRBV9	.	TRBD2	TRBJ2-1	CASSVASGLYYNEQFF	TGTGCCAGCAGCGTTGCTAGCGGGTTATACTACAATGAGCAGTTCTTC
TRBV27	.	TRBD1	TRBJ2-3	CASSSYRGRGTDTQYF	TGTGCCAGCAGTTCGTACAGGGGGCGAGGAACAGATACGCAGTATTTT
TRBV19	.	.	TRBJ1-5	CASSMAEGPFNQPQHF	TGTGCCAGTAGTATGGCAGAAGGCCCCTTCAATCAGCCCCAGCATTTT
TRBV7-9	.	TRBD2	TRBJ2-7	CASSSGLAGGYEQYF	TGTGCCAGCAGCTCCGGACTAGCGGGAGGTTACGAGCAGTACTTC
TRBV7-9	once	.	TRBJ2-1	CASSKTRATLNNEQFF	TGTGCCAGCAGCAAAACCCGGGCCACCCTTAACAATGAGCAGTTCTTC
TRBV9	.	.	TRBJ2-7	CASSVGGTSSYEQYF	TGTGCCAGCAGCGTAGGCGGGACCAGCTCCTACGAGCAGTACTTC
TRBV28	.	.	TRBJ2-7	CASSLSLDSITYEQYF	TGTGCCAGCAGTTTATCACTGGACAGTATTACCTACGAGCAGTACTTC
TRBV28	.	TRBD1	TRBJ1-1	CASSFRDRVRFTEAFF	TGTGCCAGCAGTTTCCGGGACAGGGTTCGATTCACTGAAGCTTTCTTT
TRBV28	.	TRBD1	TRBJ1-5	CASTLGQGYQPQHF	TGTGCCAGCACCCTTGGACAGGGGTATCAGCCCCAGCATTTT
TRBV14	.	.	TRBJ2-7	CASSFGGIGEQYF	TGTGCCAGCAGCTTTGGTGGGATCGGGGAGCAGTACTTC
TRBV5-1	once	TRBD2	TRBJ2-3	CASSWETSGIGTDTQYF	TGCGCCAGCAGCTGGGAGACTAGCGGGATTGGCACAGATACGCAGTATTTT
TRBV9	.	TRBD2	TRBJ2-3	CASSVAGSGWTDTQYF	TGTGCCAGCAGCGTAGCGGGTAGCGGGTGGACAGATACGCAGTATTTT
TRBV7-9	.	TRBD1	TRBJ2-3	CASSLLQGPDTQYF	TGTGCCAGCAGCCTACTACAGGGGCCAGATACGCAGTATTTT
TRBV7-9	once	.	TRBJ2-1	CASSLATDEQFF	TGTGCCAGCAGCTTAGCTACCGATGAGCAGTTCTTC
TRBV30	.	.	TRBJ2-7	CAWSIQDGFYEQYF	TGTGCCTGGAGTATCCAGGACGGGTTCTACGAGCAGTACTTC
TRBV9	.	.	TRBJ1-2	CASSVEPGTNYGYTF	TGTGCCAGCAGCGTGGAACCAGGGACTAACTATGGCTACACCTTC
TRBV5-1	.	.	TRBJ2-2	CASSSIEYASGELFF	TGCGCCAGCAGCTCAATCGAGTACGCGTCCGGGGAGCTGTTTTTT
TRBV6-6	.	.	TRBJ2-2	CASSRRPQNTGELFF	TGTGCCAGCAGTCGCCGCCCCCAGAACACCGGGGAGCTGTTTTTT
TRBV5-1	.	.	TRBJ2-7	CASSEDSYSYEQYF	TGCGCCAGCAGTGAAGACAGTTACTCCTACGAGCAGTACTTC
TRBV29-1	.	.	TRBJ2-7	CSVGYSIYEQYF	TGCAGCGTTGGTTACAGTATATACGAGCAGTACTTC
TRBV10-3	.	TRBD2	TRBJ2-1	CAISGGRVSYNEQFF	TGTGCCATCAGTGGCGGGAGGGTGTCCTACAATGAGCAGTTCTTC
TRBV14	.	.	TRBJ1-1	CACAARAQTEAFF	TGTGCCTGCGCGGCCAGGGCGCAGACTGAAGCTTTCTTT
TRBV6-6	.	.	TRBJ1-5	CASSFSGGPSNQPQHF	TGTGCCAGCAGTTTTTCGGGGGGCCCCAGCAATCAGCCCCAGCATTTT
TRBV4-1	once	TRBD1	TRBJ1-1	CASSQVLGQTNTEAFF	TGCGCCAGCAGCCAAGTGCTGGGACAGACGAACACTGAAGCTTTCTTT